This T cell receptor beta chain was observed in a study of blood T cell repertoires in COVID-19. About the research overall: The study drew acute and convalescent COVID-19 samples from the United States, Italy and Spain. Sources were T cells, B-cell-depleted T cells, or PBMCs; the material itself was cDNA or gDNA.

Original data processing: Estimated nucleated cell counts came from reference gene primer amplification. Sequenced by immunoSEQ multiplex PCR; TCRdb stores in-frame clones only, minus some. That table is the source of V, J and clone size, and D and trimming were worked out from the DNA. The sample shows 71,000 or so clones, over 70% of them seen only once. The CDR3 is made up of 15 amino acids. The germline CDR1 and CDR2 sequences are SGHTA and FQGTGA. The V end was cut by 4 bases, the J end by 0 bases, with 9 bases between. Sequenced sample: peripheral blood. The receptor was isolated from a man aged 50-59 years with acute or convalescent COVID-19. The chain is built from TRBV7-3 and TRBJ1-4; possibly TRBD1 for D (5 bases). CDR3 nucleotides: TGTGCCAGCAGCTCAACAGGAGCAACTAATGAAAAACTGTTTTTT. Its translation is CASSSTGATNEKLFF.